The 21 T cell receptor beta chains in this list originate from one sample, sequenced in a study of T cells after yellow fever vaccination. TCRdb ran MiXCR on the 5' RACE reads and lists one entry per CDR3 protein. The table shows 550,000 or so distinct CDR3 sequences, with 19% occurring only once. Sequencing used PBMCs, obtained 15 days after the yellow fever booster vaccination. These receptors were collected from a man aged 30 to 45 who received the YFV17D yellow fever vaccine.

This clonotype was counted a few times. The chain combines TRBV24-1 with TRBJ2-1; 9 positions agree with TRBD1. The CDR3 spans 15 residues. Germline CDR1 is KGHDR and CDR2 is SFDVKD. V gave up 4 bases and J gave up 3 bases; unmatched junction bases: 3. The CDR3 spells CATSDPGQGYNEQFF. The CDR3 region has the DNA TGTGCCACCAGTGACCCGGGACAGGGCTACAATGAGCAGTTCTTC.

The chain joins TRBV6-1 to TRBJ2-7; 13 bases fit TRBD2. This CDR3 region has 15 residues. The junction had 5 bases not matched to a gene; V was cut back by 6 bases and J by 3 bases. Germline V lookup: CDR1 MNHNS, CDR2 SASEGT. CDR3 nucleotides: TGTGCCAGCAGCGGCGGGACTAGCGGGATCTACGAGCAGTACTTC. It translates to CASSGGTSGIYEQYF.

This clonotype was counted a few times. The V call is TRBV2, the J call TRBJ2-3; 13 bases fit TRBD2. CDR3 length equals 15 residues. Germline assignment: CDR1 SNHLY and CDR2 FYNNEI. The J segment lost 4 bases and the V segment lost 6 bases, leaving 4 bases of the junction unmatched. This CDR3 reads CASRVGLAGADTQYF. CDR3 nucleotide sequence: TGTGCCAGCAGAGTTGGACTAGCGGGAGCAGATACGCAGTATTTT.

The CDR3 DNA reads TGTGCCACCAGTGAGAACACCGGGACTAGCGGGTACAATGAGCAGTTCTTC. This translates into CATSENTGTSGYNEQFF. The gene calls are TRBV24-1 and TRBJ2-1, with 12 positions matching TRBD2. The CDR3 runs to 17 residues. The ends lost 4 bases at V and 4 bases at J; junction bases unmatched: 7. Germline lookup yields CDR1 KGHDR and CDR2 SFDVKD.

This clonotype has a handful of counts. Here the CDR3 DNA reads TGCGCCAGCTTACGCGACCTTAACACCGGGGAGCTGTTTTTT. Its translation is CASLRDLNTGELFF. V usage is TRBV10-2 and J usage is TRBJ2-2; no clear D. V lost 8 bases and J 2 bases, leaving 12 bases between the germline ends. This CDR3 region has 14 residues. Germline loops: CDR1 WSHSY, CDR2 SAAADI.

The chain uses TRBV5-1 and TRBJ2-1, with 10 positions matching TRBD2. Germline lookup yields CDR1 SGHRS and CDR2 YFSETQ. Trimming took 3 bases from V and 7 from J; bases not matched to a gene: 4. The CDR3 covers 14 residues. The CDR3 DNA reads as TGCGCCAGCAGCTCGGCGACTAGCGGGAATGAGCAGTTCTTC. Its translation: CASSSATSGNEQFF.

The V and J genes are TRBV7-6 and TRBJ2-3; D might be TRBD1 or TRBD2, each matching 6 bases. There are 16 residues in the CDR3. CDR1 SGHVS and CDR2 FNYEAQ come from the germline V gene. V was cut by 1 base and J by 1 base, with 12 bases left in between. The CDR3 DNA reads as TGTGCCAGCAGCTTAGAGGGGGGACCGCGCACAGATACGCAGTATTTT. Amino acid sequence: CASSLEGGPRTDTQYF.

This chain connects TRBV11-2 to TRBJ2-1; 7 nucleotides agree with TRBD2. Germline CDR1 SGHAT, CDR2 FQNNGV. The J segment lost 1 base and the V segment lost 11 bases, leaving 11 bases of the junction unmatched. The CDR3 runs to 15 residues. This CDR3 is CAESGIMGSYNEQFF. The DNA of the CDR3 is TGTGCCGAGAGCGGGATAATGGGATCCTACAATGAGCAGTTCTTC.

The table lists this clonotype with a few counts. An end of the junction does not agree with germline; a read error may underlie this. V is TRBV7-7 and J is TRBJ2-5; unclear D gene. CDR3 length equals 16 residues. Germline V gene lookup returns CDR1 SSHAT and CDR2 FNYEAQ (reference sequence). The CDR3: CASSLATFGPQETQYF. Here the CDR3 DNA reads TGTGCTAGCAGCTTAGCAACTTTCGGCCCCCAAGAGACCCAGTACTTC.

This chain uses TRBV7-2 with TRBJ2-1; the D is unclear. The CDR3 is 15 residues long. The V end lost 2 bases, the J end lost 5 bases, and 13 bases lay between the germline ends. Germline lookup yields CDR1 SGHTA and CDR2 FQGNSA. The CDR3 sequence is CASSLSLGSHNEQFF. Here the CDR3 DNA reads TGTGCCAGCAGCTTATCTCTGGGAAGTCACAATGAGCAGTTCTTC.

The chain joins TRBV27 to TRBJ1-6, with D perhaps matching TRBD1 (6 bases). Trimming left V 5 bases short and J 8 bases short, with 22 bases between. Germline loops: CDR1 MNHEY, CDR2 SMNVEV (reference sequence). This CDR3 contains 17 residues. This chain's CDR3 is CASSPIGTKNRDSPLHF. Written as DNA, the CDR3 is TGTGCCAGCAGTCCCATTGGGACAAAGAATAGGGATTCACCCCTCCACTTT.

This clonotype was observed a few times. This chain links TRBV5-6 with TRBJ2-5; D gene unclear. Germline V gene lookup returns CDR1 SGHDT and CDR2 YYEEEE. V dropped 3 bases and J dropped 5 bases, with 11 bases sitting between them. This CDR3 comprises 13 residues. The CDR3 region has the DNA TGTGCCAGCAGCTCACAGCTCATGGAGACCCAGTACTTC. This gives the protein CASSSQLMETQYF.

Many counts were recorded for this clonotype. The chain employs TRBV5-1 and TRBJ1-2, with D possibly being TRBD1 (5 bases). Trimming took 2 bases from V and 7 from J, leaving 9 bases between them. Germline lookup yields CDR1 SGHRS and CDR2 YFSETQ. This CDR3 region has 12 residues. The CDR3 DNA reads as TGCGCCAGCAGCTTTACGGGGGGTGGCTACACCTTC. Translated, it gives CASSFTGGGYTF.

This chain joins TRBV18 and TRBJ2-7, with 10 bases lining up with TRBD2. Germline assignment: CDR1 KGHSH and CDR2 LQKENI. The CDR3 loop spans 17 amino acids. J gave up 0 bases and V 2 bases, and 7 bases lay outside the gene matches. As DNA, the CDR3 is TGTGCCAGCTCACCAGGGGCCGGGACTAGCGTCTCCTACGAGCAGTACTTC. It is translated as CASSPGAGTSVSYEQYF. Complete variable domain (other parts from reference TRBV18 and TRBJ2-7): NAGVMQNPRHLVRRRGQEARLRCSPMKGHSHVYWYRQLPEEGLKFMVYLQKENIIDESGMPKERFSAEFPKEGPSILRIQQVVRGDSAAYFCASSPGAGTSVSYEQYFGPGTRLTVT.

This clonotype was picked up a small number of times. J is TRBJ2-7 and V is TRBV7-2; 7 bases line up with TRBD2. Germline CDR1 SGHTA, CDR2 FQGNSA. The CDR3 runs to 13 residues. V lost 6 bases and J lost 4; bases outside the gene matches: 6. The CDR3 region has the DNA TGTGCCAGCAGGGGGGGGGTATCTTACGAGCAGTACTTC. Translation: CASRGGVSYEQYF. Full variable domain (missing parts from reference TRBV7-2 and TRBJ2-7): GAGVSQSPSNKVTEKGKDVELRCDPISGHTALYWYRQSLGQGLEFLIYFQGNSAPDKSGLPSDRFSAERTGGSVSTLTIQRTQQEDSAVYLCASRGGVSYEQYFGPGTRLTVT.

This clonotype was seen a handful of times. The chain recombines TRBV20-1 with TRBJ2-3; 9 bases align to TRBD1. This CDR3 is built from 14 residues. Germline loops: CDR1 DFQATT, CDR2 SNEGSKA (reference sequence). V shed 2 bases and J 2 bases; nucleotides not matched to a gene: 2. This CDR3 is CSARWTGDTDTQYF. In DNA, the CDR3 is TGCAGTGCTAGATGGACAGGGGACACAGATACGCAGTATTTT.

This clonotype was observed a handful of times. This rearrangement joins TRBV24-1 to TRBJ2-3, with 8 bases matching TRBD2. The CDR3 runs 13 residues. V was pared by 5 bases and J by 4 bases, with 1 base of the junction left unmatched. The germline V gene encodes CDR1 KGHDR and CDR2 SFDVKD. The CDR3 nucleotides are TGTGCCACCAGTGTAGCGGGATCAGATACGCAGTATTTT. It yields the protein CATSVAGSDTQYF.

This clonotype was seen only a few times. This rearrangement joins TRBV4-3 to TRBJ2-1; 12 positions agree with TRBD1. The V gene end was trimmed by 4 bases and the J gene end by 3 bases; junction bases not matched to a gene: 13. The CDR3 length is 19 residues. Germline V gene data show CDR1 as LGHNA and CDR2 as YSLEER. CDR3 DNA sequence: TGCGCCAGCAGCCCCGGGACAGGGGGCGAAGCGGGCCTCTACAATGAGCAGTTCTTC. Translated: CASSPGTGGEAGLYNEQFF.

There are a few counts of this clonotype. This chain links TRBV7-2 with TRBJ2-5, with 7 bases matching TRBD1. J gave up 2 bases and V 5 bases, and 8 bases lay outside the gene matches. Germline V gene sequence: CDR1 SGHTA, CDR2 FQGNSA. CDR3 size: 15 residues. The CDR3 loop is CASSLIQGMQETQYF. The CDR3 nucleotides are TGTGCCAGCAGCCTCATACAGGGGATGCAAGAGACCCAGTACTTC.

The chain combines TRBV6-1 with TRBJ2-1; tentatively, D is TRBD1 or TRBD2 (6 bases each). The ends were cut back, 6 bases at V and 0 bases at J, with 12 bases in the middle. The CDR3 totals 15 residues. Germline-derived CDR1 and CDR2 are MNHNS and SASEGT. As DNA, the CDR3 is TGTGCCAGCAGCGGAGGGGGAAGCTCCTACAATGAGCAGTTCTTC. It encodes CASSGGGSSYNEQFF.

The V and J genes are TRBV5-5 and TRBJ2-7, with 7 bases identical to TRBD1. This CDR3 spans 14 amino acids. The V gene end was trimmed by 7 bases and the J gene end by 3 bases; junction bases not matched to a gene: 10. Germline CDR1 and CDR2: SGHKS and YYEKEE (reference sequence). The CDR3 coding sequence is TGTGCCAGCGCTAAAGGGGGCATATTCTACGAGCAGTACTTC. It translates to CASAKGGIFYEQYF.